This TCR beta chain emerged from a study of T cell repertoires in cytomegalovirus infection. Study-wide background: It was the public TCR beta signatures that indicated both CMV infection and matching HLA type. Findings of the study overall: The study identified carriers of CMV plus the relevant HLA from cumulative public TCR beta family frequency.

A single record per CDR3 protein comes from TCRdb applying MiXCR to the reads. The sample shows under 300,000 distinct CDR3 sequences, about 15% of them seen only once. On this clonotype itself: Antigen specificity is unknown.

The sequence came from a human donor in good health (CMV status not recorded). Some clones in this sample may be carry-over from other donors' samples. The sequenced material came from CD8+ T cells from PBMCs.

As DNA, the CDR3 is TGTGCCAGCAGTGTCAGGATCGCCTACGAGCAGTACTTC. As protein: CASSVRIAYEQYF. The chain is built from TRBV2 and TRBJ2-7; unclear D gene. CDR1 is SNHLY, CDR2 FYNNEI, per germline. V lost 4 bases and J lost 2, with 9 bases in between. CDR3 length: 13 residues.